These T cell receptor beta chains were read from a single sample in a study of shared clonotypes between healthy human individuals. TCRdb's table, derived via immunoSEQ multiplex PCR, lists solely in-frame clones and lacks some. The table includes about 1.1 million clones, 70% to 80% detected once. The sequenced sample consisted of memory CD4+ T cells from PBMCs. The origin of the receptors is a man younger than 35 in good health. Some clones in this sample may be carry-over from other donors' samples. The CDR3 runs from the conserved cysteine through the conserved F or W. D genes are given only for firm matches. The size field is filled for only some rows; it gives once, few, many or a size class.

size	J	V	D	CDR3	DNA
many	TRBJ2-7	TRBV27	.	CASRGRIAEQYF	TGTGCCAGCAGGGGAAGGATTGCCGAGCAGTACTTC
.	TRBJ1-2	TRBV30	.	CAMFDRNLYGYTF	TGTGCCATGTTCGACAGGAACCTATACGGCTACACCTTC
.	TRBJ1-6	TRBV18	TRBD1	CASSRGTDRTPLHF	TGTGCCAGCTCACGGGGGACAGACAGAACCCCCCTCCACTTT
.	TRBJ2-1	TRBV5-1	TRBD2	CASSGLAGSYNEQFF	TGCGCCAGCAGCGGGCTAGCGGGATCCTACAATGAGCAGTTCTTC
.	TRBJ1-1	TRBV27	TRBD1	CASSSPSGGRAEAFF	TGTGCCAGCAGTTCCCCATCAGGGGGCAGGGCTGAAGCTTTCTTT
.	TRBJ1-1	TRBV5-1	.	CASSFQGTDTEAFF	TGCGCCAGCAGCTTCCAGGGTACTGACACTGAAGCTTTCTTT
.	TRBJ1-1	TRBV10-3	TRBD1	CAINKDRVAEAFF	TGTGCCATCAACAAGGACAGGGTAGCTGAAGCTTTCTTT
.	TRBJ2-3	TRBV15	.	CATSRDSGRTLADTQYF	TGTGCCACCAGCAGAGATTCGGGAAGGACATTAGCAGATACGCAGTATTTT
.	TRBJ1-4	TRBV27	.	CASSLSSRGRNEKLFF	TGTGCCAGCAGTCTCTCATCCAGGGGCCGGAATGAAAAACTGTTTTTT
.	TRBJ2-7	TRBV18	.	CASSPSDSPSLEQYF	TGTGCCAGCTCACCCTCGGACTCTCCATCCTTGGAGCAGTACTTC
few	TRBJ2-5	TRBV5-1	.	CASSPYFGGGEQETQYF	TGCGCCAGCAGCCCCTATTTCGGAGGGGGCGAACAAGAGACCCAGTACTTC
.	TRBJ2-1	TRBV5-1	.	CASSLAGDNEQFF	TGCGCCAGCAGCTTGGCAGGCGACAATGAGCAGTTCTTC
.	TRBJ1-4	TRBV7-2	.	CASSLGQIRKLFF	TGTGCCAGCAGCTTAGGTCAGATCAGGAAACTGTTTTTT
.	TRBJ2-5	TRBV7-2	.	CASSLVMGARQETQYF	TGTGCCAGCAGCTTAGTAATGGGGGCTCGACAAGAGACCCAGTACTTC
.	TRBJ2-3	TRBV5-8	.	CASSTLADTQYF	TGTGCCAGCAGCACACTGGCAGATACGCAGTATTTT
.	TRBJ2-1	TRBV29-1	.	CSVGPQASISYNEQFF	TGCAGCGTTGGTCCCCAGGCTAGCATCTCCTACAATGAGCAGTTCTTC
.	TRBJ1-5	TRBV21-1	.	CASSNTGEGQPQHF	TGTGCCAGCAGCAATACAGGGGAAGGGCAGCCCCAGCATTTT
.	TRBJ1-1	TRBV15	TRBD1	CATSREDRDRAEAFF	TGTGCCACCAGCAGAGAGGACAGGGATCGTGCTGAAGCTTTCTTT
.	TRBJ2-3	TRBV5-1	.	CASSLKTTGTDTQYF	TGCGCCAGCAGCTTGAAGACGACGGGCACAGATACGCAGTATTTT
few	TRBJ1-1	TRBV7-9	.	CASSLEFPGAFF	TGTGCCAGCAGCTTAGAGTTCCCCGGCGCTTTCTTT
.	TRBJ2-7	TRBV6-1	TRBD1	CASSEASGQAFYEQYF	TGTGCCAGCAGTGAAGCTTCGGGACAGGCGTTCTACGAGCAGTACTTC
.	TRBJ2-7	TRBV6-1	.	CASSEMGYEQYF	TGTGCCAGCAGTGAAATGGGCTACGAGCAGTACTTC
.	TRBJ2-7	TRBV18	TRBD2	CASSPPKPSGSSEQYF	TGTGCCAGCTCACCACCGAAGCCTAGCGGGAGCTCCGAGCAGTACTTC
.	TRBJ1-2	TRBV5-1	.	CASSESGPGVSNYGYTF	TGCGCCAGCAGCGAGAGTGGCCCAGGGGTTTCTAACTATGGCTACACCTTC
.	TRBJ2-4	TRBV19	TRBD2	CASTPGGTSALRGLAKNIQYF	TGTGCCAGTACCCCGGGGGGGACTAGCGCCCTCCGGGGCCTAGCCAAAAACATTCAGTACTTC